The clone carrying this T cell receptor beta chain has just a few counts. These data originate in a study of blood T cell repertoires in COVID-19. Background on the study: Both acute and convalescent COVID-19 samples were obtained from the United States, Italy and Spain. PBMCs, B-cell-depleted T cells, or T cells were the source of the cDNA or gDNA that made up the material.

CDR3 length equals 14 residues. V lost 4 bases to trimming and J lost 4 bases; unmatched junction nucleotides: 4. From germline, CDR1 is SGHRS and CDR2 YFSETQ. Data came from immunoSEQ multiplex PCR; TCRdb stores just in-frame clones and leaves some out. The table records roughly 97,000 clones, more than 75% of them present only once. The chain links TRBV5-1 to TRBJ2-3, with 9 bases aligning to TRBD1. The sequencing sample was made of peripheral blood. This receptor was obtained from a man aged 45 to 65 with acute or convalescent COVID-19. CDR3 in DNA: TGCGCCAGCAGCCTCACAGGGGGCGCAGATACGCAGTATTTT. Translating it yields CASSLTGGADTQYF.